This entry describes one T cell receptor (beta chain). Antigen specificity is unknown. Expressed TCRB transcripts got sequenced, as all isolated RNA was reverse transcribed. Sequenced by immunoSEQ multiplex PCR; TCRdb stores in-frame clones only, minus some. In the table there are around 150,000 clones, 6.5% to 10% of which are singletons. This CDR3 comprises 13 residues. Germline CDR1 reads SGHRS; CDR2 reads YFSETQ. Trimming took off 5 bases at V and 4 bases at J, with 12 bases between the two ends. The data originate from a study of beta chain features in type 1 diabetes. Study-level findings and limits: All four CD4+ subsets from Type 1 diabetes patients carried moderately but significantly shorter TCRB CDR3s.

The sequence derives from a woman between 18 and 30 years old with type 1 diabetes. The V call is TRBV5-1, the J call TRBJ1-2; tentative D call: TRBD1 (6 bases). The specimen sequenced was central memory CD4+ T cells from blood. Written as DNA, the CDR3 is TGCGCCAGCAGACCAGGGGAGGGCTATGGCTACACCTTC. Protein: CASRPGEGYGYTF.